A selection of T cell receptor beta chains follows, all from one sample in a study of vaccination and CD4 T cells after COVID-19. For these TCRs, the target antigens are not known. TCRdb processed the PCR reads anew with MiXCR; each CDR3 protein has one entry. The data contain roughly 6,600 distinct CDR3 sequences, roughly two fifths of them singletons. The sequencing sample was made of CD4+ T cells from blood, cultured in vitro. These receptors all come from a human donor in good health. Both conserved end residues are part of each CDR3. A D gene is named only where the DNA matches it firmly. Only part of the rows carry a size: once, few, many, or a class if the clone is expanded.

size,J,V,D,CDR3,DNA
NA,TRBJ1-5,TRBV12-3/TRBV12-4,NA,CASSLGSRDGPQHF,TGTGCCAGCAGTTTAGGCTCCAGGGACGGGCCCCAGCATTTT
large,TRBJ1-6,TRBV20-1,NA,CSARARRLTNSPLHF,TGCAGTGCTAGAGCGCGGAGACTCACTAATTCACCCCTCCACTTT
NA,TRBJ1-1,TRBV12-3/TRBV12-4,NA,CATRTAPPGVNTEAFF,TGTGCCACTCGGACAGCACCACCGGGGGTGAACACTGAAGCTTTCTTT
NA,TRBJ1-2,TRBV11-2,TRBD1,CASSFDREGYTF,TGTGCCAGCAGCTTTGACAGGGAAGGCTACACCTTC
few,TRBJ2-5,TRBV6-4,TRBD2,CASSPTSGGQETQYF,TGTGCCAGCAGTCCGACTAGCGGGGGGCAAGAGACCCAGTACTTC
few,TRBJ2-1,TRBV6-4,TRBD2,CASSAGTREHDEQFF,TGTGCCAGCAGCGCCGGGACTAGAGAACACGATGAGCAGTTCTTC
few,TRBJ1-2,TRBV29-1,TRBD1,CSVDVLQGGYGYTF,TGCAGCGTTGATGTCCTACAGGGGGGCTATGGCTACACCTTC
few,TRBJ2-2,TRBV6-1,NA,CASSDLQRFTGELFF,TGTGCCAGCAGTGATTTACAGAGATTCACCGGGGAGCTGTTTTTT
NA,TRBJ2-3,TRBV11-2,TRBD1,CASNTGTGRTDTQYF,TGTGCCAGCAACACCGGGACAGGGCGCACAGATACGCAGTATTTT
few,TRBJ1-2,TRBV6-5,NA,CASSLAAVSYGYTF,TGTGCCAGCAGTTTGGCAGCCGTAAGCTATGGCTACACCTTC
NA,TRBJ1-2,TRBV27,NA,CASSPSAVYGYTF,TGTGCCAGCAGCCCCTCGGCGGTCTATGGCTACACCTTC
few,TRBJ1-2,TRBV15,NA,CATKGQGDEFYGYTF,TGTGCCACCAAAGGGCAGGGAGACGAATTCTATGGCTACACCTTC
few,TRBJ1-2,TRBV7-9,NA,CASSGDPLGDGYTF,TGTGCCAGCAGCGGCGACCCTCTAGGTGATGGCTACACCTTC
NA,TRBJ1-2,TRBV11-1,NA,CASSLGSEFYGYTF,TGTGCCAGCAGCTTAGGATCGGAATTCTATGGCTACACCTTC
few,TRBJ1-2,TRBV19,NA,CASSAGQPYGYTF,TGTGCCAGTAGTGCCGGACAACCCTATGGCTACACCTTC
NA,TRBJ2-7,TRBV11-2,NA,CASSLERGPYEQYF,TGTGCCAGCAGCTTAGAGAGGGGACCCTACGAGCAGTACTTC
NA,TRBJ1-6,TRBV29-1,TRBD1,CSVGGRRQGKNSPLHF,TGCAGCGTTGGGGGGCGAAGACAGGGTAAAAATTCACCCCTCCACTTT
NA,TRBJ2-2,TRBV20-1,NA,CSARENRATGGELFF,TGCAGTGCTAGAGAGAACCGGGCCACAGGAGGGGAGCTGTTTTTT
few,TRBJ2-7,TRBV7-9,TRBD1,CASSDRGPYEQYF,TGTGCCAGCTCGGACAGGGGGCCCTACGAGCAGTACTTC
few,TRBJ1-5,TRBV12-3/TRBV12-4,NA,CASSPQYNNQPQHF,TGTGCCAGCAGCCCTCAGTATAACAATCAGCCCCAGCATTTT